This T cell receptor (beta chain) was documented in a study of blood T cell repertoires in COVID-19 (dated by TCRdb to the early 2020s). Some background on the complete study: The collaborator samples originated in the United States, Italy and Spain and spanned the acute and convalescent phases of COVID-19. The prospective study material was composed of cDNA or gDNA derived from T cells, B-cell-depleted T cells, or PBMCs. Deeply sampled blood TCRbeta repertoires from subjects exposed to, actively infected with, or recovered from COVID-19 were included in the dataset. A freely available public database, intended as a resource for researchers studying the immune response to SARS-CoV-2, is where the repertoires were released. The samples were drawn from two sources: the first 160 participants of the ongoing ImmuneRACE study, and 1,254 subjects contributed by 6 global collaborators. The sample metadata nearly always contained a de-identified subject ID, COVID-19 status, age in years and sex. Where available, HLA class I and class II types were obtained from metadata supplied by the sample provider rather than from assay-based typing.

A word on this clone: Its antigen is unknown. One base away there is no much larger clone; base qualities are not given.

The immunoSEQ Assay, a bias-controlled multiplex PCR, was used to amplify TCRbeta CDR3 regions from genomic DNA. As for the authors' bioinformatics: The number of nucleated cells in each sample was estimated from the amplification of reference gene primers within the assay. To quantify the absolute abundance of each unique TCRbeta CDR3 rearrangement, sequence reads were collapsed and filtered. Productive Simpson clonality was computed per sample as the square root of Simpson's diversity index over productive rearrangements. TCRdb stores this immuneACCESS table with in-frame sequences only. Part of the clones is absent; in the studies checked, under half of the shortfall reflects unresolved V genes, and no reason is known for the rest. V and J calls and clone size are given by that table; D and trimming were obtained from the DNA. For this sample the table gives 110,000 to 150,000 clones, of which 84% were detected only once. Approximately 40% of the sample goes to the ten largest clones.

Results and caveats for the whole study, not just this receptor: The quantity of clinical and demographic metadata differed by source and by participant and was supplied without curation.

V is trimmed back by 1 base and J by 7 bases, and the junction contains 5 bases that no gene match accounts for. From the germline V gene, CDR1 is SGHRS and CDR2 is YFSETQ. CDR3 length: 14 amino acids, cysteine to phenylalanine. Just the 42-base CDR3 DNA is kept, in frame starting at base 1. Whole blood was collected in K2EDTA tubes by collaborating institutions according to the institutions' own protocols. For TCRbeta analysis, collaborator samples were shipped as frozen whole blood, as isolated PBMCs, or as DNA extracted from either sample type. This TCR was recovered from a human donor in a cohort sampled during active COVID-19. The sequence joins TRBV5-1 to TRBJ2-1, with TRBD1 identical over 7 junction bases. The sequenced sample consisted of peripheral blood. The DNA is TGCGCCAGCAGCTTGCTGACAGGGATTAATGAGCAGTTCTTC. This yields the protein CASSLLTGINEQFF.